These 15 T cell receptor beta chains were sequenced from one sample in a study of OX40 agonist ivuxolimab in advanced cancers. Data came from immunoSEQ multiplex PCR; TCRdb stores just in-frame clones and leaves some out. The sample contains around 72,000 clones, around 88% of which appear only once. The input for sequencing was CD4+ or CD8+ T cells sorted from blood, taken in a trial of the OX40 agonist ivuxolimab. The receptors derive from an adult with an advanced solid tumor such as melanoma, head and neck, liver or kidney cancer.

This sequence joins TRBV5-1 and TRBJ1-2; 8 positions agree with TRBD1. From germline, CDR1 is SGHRS and CDR2 YFSETQ. V gave up 3 bases and J gave up 10 bases; unmatched junction bases: 11. This CDR3 is built from 14 residues. Here the CDR3 DNA reads TGCGCCAGCAGCTCGGGACAGGCTAAAGATGACTACACCTTC. It is translated as CASSSGQAKDDYTF. Drawing the rest from reference TRBV5-1 and TRBJ1-2, the complete variable domain is KAGVTQTPRYLIKTRGQQVTLSCSPISGHRSVSWYQQTPGQGLQFLFEYFSETQRNKGNFPGRFSGRQFSNSRSEMNVSTLELGDSALYLCASSSGQAKDDYTFGSGTRLTVV.

The J gene is TRBJ2-3, the V gene TRBV7-3, with D perhaps matching TRBD1 (6 bases). The CDR3 runs to 15 residues. V was pared by 5 bases and J by 2 bases, with 14 bases between. Germline V gene lookup returns CDR1 SGHTA and CDR2 FQGTGA. CDR3 sequence (DNA): TGTGCCAGCAGCCCACAGGGCCCGGCCACAGATACGCAGTATTTT. This encodes CASSPQGPATDTQYF.

The chain carries TRBV18 and TRBJ2-5; TRBD1 agrees at 7 bases. V was pared by 3 bases and J by 5 bases, with 6 bases of the junction left unmatched. The CDR3 is 14 residues long. Germline CDR1 KGHSH, CDR2 LQKENI. Here the CDR3 reads CASSPGTALETQYF. The CDR3, as DNA: TGTGCCAGCTCACCTGGGACAGCCCTCGAGACCCAGTACTTC.

The chain couples TRBV6-5 to TRBJ2-2; D is possibly TRBD1 or TRBD2 (5 bases each). This CDR3 has 13 amino acids. Germline V gene lookup returns CDR1 MNHEY and CDR2 SVGAGI. V was cut by 8 bases and J by 6 bases, with 13 bases left in between. The DNA for the CDR3 is TGTGCCAGCCTCGGAGGCAGGGCCGGGGAGCTGTTTTTT. This gives the protein CASLGGRAGELFF.

The CDR3 is CASSKSQGATSTDTQYF. Here the CDR3 DNA reads TGTGCCAGCTCAAAATCTCAGGGGGCTACTAGCACAGATACGCAGTATTTT. This chain joins TRBV18 and TRBJ2-3; 8 bases align to TRBD1. After removal of 5 bases from V and 0 bases from J, the junction contained 10 bases not matched to a gene. Germline-derived CDR1 and CDR2 are KGHSH and LQKENI. The CDR3 has 17 amino acids.

This chain joins TRBV28 and TRBJ2-3; 11 bases line up with TRBD2. The CDR3 loop spans 16 amino acids. V trimming: 3 bases; J trimming: 1 base; junction bases outside the gene matches: 3. Germline-derived CDR1 and CDR2 are MDHEN and SYDVKM. The CDR3 DNA reads as TGTGCCAGCAGTTTCCGACTAGCGGGGCGCACAGATACGCAGTATTTT. Translated: CASSFRLAGRTDTQYF.

This clone was seen only a few times. V gene TRBV4-2 combines with J gene TRBJ1-1; unclear D gene. The CDR3 runs 13 residues. Trimming left V 4 bases short and J 0 bases short, with 6 bases between. From germline, CDR1 is LGHNA and CDR2 YNFKEQ. This chain's CDR3 is CASSPQLNTEAFF. Written as DNA, the CDR3 is TGTGCCAGCAGCCCACAATTGAACACTGAAGCTTTCTTT.

The chain couples TRBV7-9 to TRBJ2-1; TRBD2 matches at 9 bases. The CDR3 contains 15 residues. The V gene's germline CDR1 is SEHNR and CDR2 FQNEAQ (reference sequence). V shed 5 bases and J 4 bases; nucleotides not matched to a gene: 6. The CDR3: CASSPGAGGYNEQFF. In nucleotides, the CDR3 is TGTGCCAGCAGCCCCGGGGCGGGAGGGTACAATGAGCAGTTCTTC.

This chain connects TRBV6-1 to TRBJ2-7; a weak D match, TRBD2 (5 bases). V lost 2 bases, J lost 7 bases, and 15 bases lay in between. Germline assignment: CDR1 MNHNS and CDR2 SASEGT. This CDR3 spans 14 amino acids. The chain's CDR3 is CASSEHRGQTEQYF. The DNA of the CDR3 is TGTGCCAGCAGTGAACATCGAGGGCAGACTGAGCAGTACTTC.

V usage is TRBV19 and J usage is TRBJ2-3; 10 nucleotides align to TRBD1. V lost 7 bases to trimming and J lost 1 base; unmatched junction nucleotides: 8. This CDR3 is 16 amino acids long. The germline V gene has CDR1 LNHDA and CDR2 SQIVND (reference sequence). The CDR3 sequence is CASTGQGTMGTDTQYF. CDR3 DNA sequence: TGTGCCAGTACGGGACAGGGGACAATGGGCACAGATACGCAGTATTTT.

This chain connects TRBV6-1 to TRBJ2-3; TRBD2 aligns across 9 bases. Per germline, CDR1 MNHNS and CDR2 SASEGT. Unmatched junction bases numbered 7, after V lost 3 bases and J lost 6 bases. The CDR3 length is 15 residues. The CDR3 DNA sequence: TGTGCCAGCAGTGAGAGCGGGGGGTCATGGGATACGCAGTATTTT. This gives the protein CASSESGGSWDTQYF.

The chain employs TRBV28 and TRBJ1-2, with unresolved D. The germline gives CDR1 MDHEN, CDR2 SYDVKM. This CDR3 is built from 13 residues. Trimming left V 10 bases short and J 8 bases short, with 20 bases between. This CDR3 is CATSEGFEGGYTF. The DNA for the CDR3 is TGTGCCACTTCAGAAGGGTTTGAAGGAGGCTACACCTTC.

This clone was found once. The same CDR3 can be traced to other DNA sequences in this sample. This rearrangement joins TRBV2 to TRBJ2-2; 14 bases align to TRBD2. CDR1 is SNHLY and CDR2 is FYNNEI in the germline V gene. The CDR3 totals 15 residues. The V gene end was trimmed by 6 bases and the J gene end by 6 bases; junction bases not matched to a gene: 3. CDR3 sequence reads: CASRRLAGGPGELFF. The CDR3 region has the DNA TGTGCCAGCAGACGACTAGCGGGGGGGCCCGGGGAGCTGTTTTTT.

The chain uses TRBV28 and TRBJ1-2; D is unresolved. Trimming took 6 bases from V and 5 from J, leaving 7 bases between them. The CDR3 loop spans 11 amino acids. Per germline, CDR1 MDHEN and CDR2 SYDVKM. Written as DNA, the CDR3 is TGTGCCAGCAGGCCAGAGTATGGCTACACCTTC. This encodes CASRPEYGYTF.

DNA for the CDR3: TGTGCCAGCAGTTACTCGGGTTCAGCTTCCGGAAACACCATATATTTT. It encodes CASSYSGSASGNTIYF. The chain recombines TRBV6-5 with TRBJ1-3, with no clear D. The V gene's germline CDR1 is MNHEY and CDR2 SVGAGI. This CDR3 comprises 16 residues. V lost 0 bases and J lost 4, with 13 bases in between.